The 7 T cell receptor beta chains in this list originate from one sample, sequenced in a study of cytomegalovirus exposure and HLA in healthy donors. Both 60 Vbeta primers and 13 Jbeta primers went into the PCR. Method: immunoSEQ multiplex PCR; TCRdb's copy keeps in-frame clones and lacks some. The data show 50,000 to 65,000 clones, with approximately 70% seen just once and roughly 2.9% held by the top ten. Sequenced: PBMCs. The receptor source for this set is a man aged 18 to 30 in good health and CMV-seronegative.

This sequence joins TRBV6-5 and TRBJ1-2, with D possibly being TRBD1 (6 bases). Trimming took off 6 bases at V and 7 bases at J, with 21 bases between the two ends. This CDR3 has 15 residues. Per germline, CDR1 MNHEY and CDR2 SVGAGI. The CDR3 region is CASRPSDSLSAGYTF. CDR3 nucleotide sequence: TGTGCCAGCAGACCCTCGGACAGTCTCTCGGCTGGCTACACCTTC.

CDR3 sequence: CASSLAPQGDTIYF. CDR3 nucleotides: TGCGCCAGCAGCTTGGCCCCCCAGGGGGACACCATATATTTT. The chain carries TRBV5-1 and TRBJ1-3, with 7 bases identical to TRBD1. From germline, CDR1 is SGHRS and CDR2 YFSETQ. The length of the CDR3 is 14 residues. J was trimmed by 8 bases and V by 0 bases; bases with no gene match: 5.

The rearrangement joins TRBV30 to TRBJ1-2; perhaps TRBD1 as D (6 bases). Germline CDR1 reads GTSNPN; CDR2 reads SVGIG (reference sequence). The V end was cut by 1 base, the J end by 6 bases, with 18 bases between. The length of the CDR3 is 15 residues. CDR3: CAWSGPGGPRDGYTF. CDR3 nucleotides: TGTGCCTGGAGTGGGCCGGGGGGCCCTAGGGATGGCTACACCTTC.

This clone has just a few counts. V gene TRBV30 combines with J gene TRBJ2-3; D is perhaps TRBD2 (6 bases). The CDR3 sequence is 14 residues long. Trimming removed 1 base at V and 6 bases at J, with 14 bases between. The germline V gene has CDR1 GTSNPN and CDR2 SVGIG (reference sequence). The CDR3 DNA reads TGTGCCTGGAGTGGTGTGGGGAGGTTGGATACGCAGTATTTT. This translates into CAWSGVGRLDTQYF.

The J gene is TRBJ1-1, the V gene TRBV7-7; D is undetermined. The CDR3 length is 13 residues. Trimming took 2 bases from V and 0 from J, leaving 4 bases between them. Germline V lookup: CDR1 SSHAT, CDR2 FNYEAQ (reference sequence). The CDR3 coding sequence is TGTGCCAGCAGCTTAAGCATGAACACTGAAGCTTTCTTT. As protein: CASSLSMNTEAFF. Combining the CDR3 with reference TRBV7-7 and TRBJ1-1 gives the whole variable domain GAGVSQSPRYKVTKRGQDVTLRCDPISSHATLYWYQQALGQGPEFLTYFNYEAQPDKSGLPSDRFSAERPEGSISTLTIQRTEQRDSAMYRCASSLSMNTEAFFGQGTRLTVV.

The table lists this clone with a count of one. The chain recombines TRBV7-9 with TRBJ1-3, with 9 bases aligning to TRBD1. Germline V CDR1 and CDR2: SEHNR, FQNEAQ (reference sequence). CDR3 length: 16 residues. J was trimmed by 3 bases and V by 6 bases; bases with no gene match: 9. CDR3 residues: CASRPTWTGVGNTIYF. The DNA for the CDR3 is TGTGCCAGCAGACCCACCTGGACAGGGGTTGGAAACACCATATATTTT.

This clone was seen a few times. The chain joins TRBV28 to TRBJ2-7; the match to TRBD1 covers 10 bases. The junction had 6 bases not matched to a gene; V was cut back by 3 bases and J by 4 bases. CDR1 and CDR2 from the germline V gene are MDHEN and SYDVKM. The length of the CDR3 is 15 residues. In DNA, the CDR3 is TGTGCCAGCAGTTTTCCGGGGGACAGGGGATACGAGCAGTACTTC. Amino acids: CASSFPGDRGYEQYF.